The 30 T cell receptor beta chains below were found in one sample sequenced in a study of tumor-infiltrating lymphocytes in primary liver carcinoma. Blood RNA originated from unsorted whole blood, with germline DNA additionally extracted. Production of TCR beta cDNA used 500 ng total RNA together with a constant-region primer. Nested multiplex PCR, run for three rounds with slightly modified ARM-PCR, yielded TCR beta libraries. With TRBV1-TRBV30 forward primers and a C-beta reverse primer, the first two PCR rounds were run for around 10 cycles each. TCRdb fed the multiplex PCR reads into MiXCR, producing one record per CDR3 protein. The table includes fewer than 350,000 distinct CDR3 sequences, about 61% detected once. Source material: peripheral blood. The receptors derive from a middle-aged man with primary liver carcinoma and hepatitis B virus infection.

This clonotype was recorded at least ten times. The CDR3 reads CATSDSDRGLETQYF. DNA of the CDR3: TGTGCCACCAGTGATTCCGACAGAGGACTAGAGACCCAGTACTTC. The genes are TRBV24-1 and TRBJ2-5; D is tentatively TRBD1 or TRBD2 (5 bases each). The CDR3 spans 15 residues. Germline V lookup: CDR1 KGHDR, CDR2 SFDVKD. Trimming shortened V by 2 bases and J by 4 bases, and 13 bases separated the two germline ends.

In its sample, this clonotype was seen many times. V is TRBV11-2 and J is TRBJ2-7; weak D call: TRBD2 (6 bases). The CDR3 runs 13 residues. Germline V gene data show CDR1 as SGHAT and CDR2 as FQNNGV. The V end was cut by 3 bases, the J end by 2 bases, with 8 bases between. In nucleotides, the CDR3 is TGTGCCAGCAGCTTGGCTAGCGCCTACGAGCAGTACTTC. It encodes CASSLASAYEQYF. Combining the CDR3 with reference TRBV11-2 and TRBJ2-7 gives the whole variable domain EAGVAQSPRYKIIEKRQSVAFWCNPISGHATLYWYQQILGQGPKLLIQFQNNGVVDDSQLPKDRFSAERLKGVDSTLKIQPAKLEDSAVYLCASSLASAYEQYFGPGTRLTVT.

This chain connects TRBV20-1 to TRBJ1-3; 7 bases match TRBD1. The CDR3 consists of 15 residues. Losses at the gene ends were 4 bases for V and 1 base for J; bases not matched to a gene: 7. CDR1 is DFQATT, CDR2 SNEGSKA, per germline (reference sequence). In DNA form, the CDR3 reads TGCAGTGCTAAAGACAGGGAAGGGTCTGGAAACACCATATATTTT. This translates into CSAKDREGSGNTIYF.

In the case of this clonotype: No DNA is shown, since the ends of the CDR3 on it are uncertain; the CDR3 is the one TCRdb lists. This rearrangement joins TRBV11-2 to TRBJ2-7; the D call TRBD1 from the table was never checked on the DNA. Both ends counted, the CDR3 spans 14 residues. Per germline, CDR1 SGHAT and CDR2 FQNNGV. CDR3 in amino acids: CASSPQGYLCEQYF.

This clonotype was observed at least ten times. The chain couples TRBV6-5 to TRBJ2-7; the D call may be TRBD1 or TRBD2 (5 bases each). With 0 bases removed from V and 10 bases from J, the gap between germline ends came to 13 bases. The CDR3 runs 13 residues. Germline V gene sequence: CDR1 MNHEY, CDR2 SVGAGI. CDR3 in DNA: TGTGCCAGCAGTTACTCTGGGGGTTGGGCCCAGTACTTC. Translation gives CASSYSGGWAQYF.

Notes on this clonotype: A much larger clone is a single base away; this may be a read error. The chain employs TRBV6-2 or TRBV6-3 and TRBJ1-2; tentative D call: TRBD1 (5 bases). Germline V gives CDR1 MNHEY, CDR2 SVGEGT. This CDR3 has 14 amino acids. CDR3: CASSYSLLQRGCTF. Written as DNA, the CDR3 is TGTGCCAGCAGTTACTCGCTCCTTCAGCGGGGCTGCACCTTC.

This clonotype was seen only a few times. Just one base apart from a much larger clone, this may be a read error. The chain joins TRBV29-1 to TRBJ1-1; no definite D call. In germline, CDR1 is SQVTM, CDR2 ANQGSEA. The CDR3 is 11 amino acids. CDR3 sequence reads: CSVLGHTEALF. The DNA of the CDR3 is TGCAGCGTTTTGGGTCACACTGAAGCTTTATTT.

This clonotype was observed a few times. The junction does not match germline at one end; this may be a read error. The chain is built from TRBV5-4 and TRBJ2-1; D gene ambiguous. Germline V lookup: CDR1 SGHNT, CDR2 YYREEE (reference sequence). The CDR3 consists of 11 residues. CDR3 residues: CTSSIGDEQFF. The DNA of the CDR3 is TGTACCAGCAGCATTGGCGATGAGCAGTTCTTC.

Regarding this clonotype: Sequence at one end of the junction differs from germline and may be a read error. The chain couples TRBV11-2 to TRBJ2-1; perhaps D is TRBD1 or TRBD2 (5 bases each). The germline gives CDR1 SGHAT, CDR2 FQNNGV. This CDR3 is 14 amino acids long. The CDR3 DNA sequence: TGTGTCAGCGGCTCATACAGGCTAGTTAGTGAGCAGTTCTTC. It translates to CVSGSYRLVSEQFF.

The V and J genes are TRBV10-3 and TRBJ2-3; 7 bases are shared with TRBD2. The CDR3 has 17 amino acids. The J segment lost 0 bases and the V segment lost 10 bases, leaving 16 bases of the junction unmatched. Germline CDR1 and CDR2: ENHRY and SYGVKD. The CDR3, as DNA: TGTGCCACCAGGAACTTCGCGGGAGTCGAGAGCACAGATACGCAGTATTTT. This encodes CATRNFAGVESTDTQYF.

As to this clonotype: Relative to the germline gene, one junction end is altered; a read error may explain this. V is TRBV6-5 and J is TRBJ1-1; possibly TRBD1 for D (5 bases). In germline, CDR1 is MNHEY, CDR2 SVGAGI. This CDR3 contains 14 residues. CDR3 nucleotide sequence: TGTACCAGCAGTGATTTTGGGGGTAGCACCGAAGCTTTCTTT. It codes for CTSSDFGGSTEAFF.

A note on this clonotype: A read error is possible here, since a much larger clone lies one base away. CDR3 protein: CATALNPSGGRNERYF. The CDR3, as DNA: TGTGCCACCGCTCTGAATCCTTCGGGGGGCAGGAACGAGCGGTACTTC. This chain connects TRBV6-5 to TRBJ2-7; a possible D gene is TRBD2 (7 bases). The CDR3 is 16 residues long. Germline V lookup: CDR1 MNHEY, CDR2 SVGAGI.

Notes on this clonotype: A much larger clonotype is one base distant, so this may be a read error. The genes are TRBV5-5 and TRBJ2-1, with TRBD2 matching 8 bases. CDR3 size: 15 residues. The germline V gene encodes CDR1 SGHKS and CDR2 YYEKEE (reference sequence). The trim removed 3 bases at V and 7 bases at J, leaving 9 bases unmatched. This CDR3 is CASSSGTSTWNEQFF. The CDR3 DNA is TGTGCCAGCAGCTCCGGGACTAGTACATGGAATGAGCAGTTCTTC.

This clonotype was detected ten times or more. The gene calls are TRBV6-6 and TRBJ1-5; D is unclear. With 6 bases removed from V and 1 base from J, the gap between germline ends came to 13 bases. This CDR3 is built from 15 residues. Germline values: CDR1 MNHNY, CDR2 SVGAGI (reference sequence). DNA for the CDR3: TGTGCCAGCAGCCCCGTGGTAGCCAGCAATCAGCCCCAGCATTTT. This codes for CASSPVVASNQPQHF.

The J gene is TRBJ2-5, the V gene TRBV4-1; 7 bases are shared with TRBD1. In germline, CDR1 is MGHRA, CDR2 YSYEKL. CDR3 length: 15 amino acids. Losses at the gene ends were 4 bases for V and 2 bases for J; bases not matched to a gene: 7. This CDR3 is CASSPAPGQQETQYF. The CDR3 DNA follows: TGCGCCAGCAGCCCGGCTCCGGGACAGCAAGAGACCCAGTACTTC.

The V and J genes are TRBV11-2 and TRBJ2-3, with D tentatively TRBD2 (6 bases). Germline V CDR1 and CDR2: SGHAT, FQNNGV. V gave up 1 base and J gave up 10 bases, with 12 bases separating them. The CDR3 is 13 amino acids. The DNA of the CDR3 is TGTGCCAGCAGCTTAGGGATGCGGGGTGCGCAGTATTTT. Protein: CASSLGMRGAQYF.

Concerning this clonotype: At one boundary the junction diverges from the germline segment, which might be a read error. The chain couples TRBV7-9 to TRBJ1-1, with D possibly being TRBD1 (5 bases). CDR1 and CDR2 (germline): SEHNR, FQNEAQ (reference sequence). The CDR3 totals 14 residues. The CDR3 nucleotides read TGTGCCAGCAGCTTAACAGGAGTGAACACTGAAGCTCTCTTT. This encodes CASSLTGVNTEALF.

Notes on this clonotype: An end of the junction does not agree with germline; a read error may underlie this. V is TRBV4-1 and J is TRBJ2-5; 9 bases are a match to TRBD2. CDR3 size: 16 residues. Germline loops: CDR1 MGHRA, CDR2 YSYEKL. The CDR3 nucleotides read TGCACCAGCAGCCAAGATGCCGCTAGCGGGATTGGGACCCAGTACTTC. Translating gives CTSSQDAASGIGTQYF.

The CDR3 coding sequence is TGCAGCGTGACTAGCTCCTACAATGAGCAGTTCTTC. Its translation is CSVTSSYNEQFF. The V and J genes are TRBV29-1 and TRBJ2-1; TRBD2 might be the D (6 bases). Germline assignment: CDR1 SQVTM and CDR2 ANQGSEA. This CDR3 comprises 12 residues. V lost 6 bases and J lost 0, with 6 bases in between.

At least ten counts were recorded for this clonotype. The chain is built from TRBV6-1 and TRBJ2-2; possible D gene TRBD1, 5 bases. This CDR3 spans 14 amino acids. V shed 6 bases and J shed 0 bases, with 8 bases lying between them. The germline gives CDR1 MNHNS, CDR2 SASEGT. CDR3 in DNA: TGTGCCAGCAGACGGACACCGAACACCGGGGAGCTGTTTTTT. Translated: CASRRTPNTGELFF.

Comment on this clonotype: One end of the junction is discordant with germline, which a read error may explain. The chain combines TRBV10-1 with TRBJ2-1; D might be TRBD2 (6 bases). CDR1 WNHNN and CDR2 SYGVQD come from the germline V gene (reference sequence). CDR3 length: 15 amino acids. The CDR3 spells CASSSWRDRINEQLF. The CDR3 DNA reads TGCGCCAGCAGTTCCTGGCGGGATCGAATCAATGAGCAGCTCTTC.

The chain joins TRBV6-6 to TRBJ1-2; D might be TRBD1 (6 bases). Germline V lookup: CDR1 MNHNY, CDR2 SVGAGI (reference sequence). The V gene lost 5 bases and the J gene lost 8 bases, with 15 bases spanning the gap. The length of the CDR3 is 13 residues. CDR3 residues: CASSEYQGIGYTF. The CDR3 nucleotides read TGTGCCAGCAGTGAGTACCAGGGGATCGGCTACACCTTC.

This clonotype was seen only once. This may come from a read error, since a much larger clone is one base off. The rearrangement joins TRBV6-5 to TRBJ1-1; 8 positions agree with TRBD1. The CDR3 contains 16 residues. Germline-derived CDR1 and CDR2 are MNHEY and SVGAGI. V dropped 8 bases and J dropped 3; count of bases not matched to a gene: 14. CDR3 in DNA: TGTGCCAGCGTGGCCGGATACAGGGGGAGCGACACTGAAGCTTTCTTT. It encodes CASVAGYRGSDTEAFF.

Note on this clonotype: The junction and the germline gene differ at one end; a read error may be behind it. The CDR3 bases are TGTGCCAGCCGCTTCCGACTAGCGGGGAGCTCCTACAATGAGCATTTCTTT. Its translation is CASRFRLAGSSYNEHFF. This chain joins TRBV11-2 and TRBJ2-1, with 11 bases identical to TRBD2. Per the germline V gene, CDR1 is SGHAT and CDR2 is FQNNGV. The CDR3 has 17 residues.

Worth noting for this clonotype: This may be a read error, as it is one base from a much larger clone. J is TRBJ2-7 and V is TRBV6-1, with D maybe TRBD2 (5 bases). The germline CDR1 and CDR2 sequences are MNHNS and SASEGT. The CDR3 runs to 15 residues. DNA of the CDR3: TGTGTCAGCAGTGAAGTGAGCGGAGGTACCTACGAGCAGTACTTC. Translation: CVSSEVSGGTYEQYF.

As to this clonotype: With a much larger clone just one base away, this may be a read error. The gene calls are TRBV6-2 or TRBV6-3 and TRBJ2-1; D gene unclear. The CDR3 length is 13 residues. CDR1 is MNHEY, CDR2 SVGEGT, per germline. This CDR3 is CASNYSLYNEQFF. CDR3 bases: TGTGCCAGCAATTACTCGCTTTACAATGAGCAGTTCTTC.

On this clonotype itself: This may be a read error: a much more frequent sequence differs by one nucleotide. The chain couples TRBV5-6 to TRBJ2-1, with no clear D. CDR3 length: 14 amino acids. Germline lookup yields CDR1 SGHDT and CDR2 YYEEEE. The CDR3 reads CASGEWTFYNEQFF. The CDR3 coding sequence is TGTGCTTCCGGAGAGTGGACGTTCTACAATGAGCAGTTCTTC.

This clonotype has at least ten counts. The chain links TRBV12-3 or TRBV12-4 to TRBJ2-1; D remains unclear. The germline V and J ends were trimmed by 3 bases and 5 bases, with 11 bases remaining between them. The CDR3 has 14 residues. The CDR3 protein is CASSLVQNNNEQFF. DNA of the CDR3: TGTGCCAGCAGTTTGGTCCAGAACAACAATGAGCAGTTCTTC.

As for this clonotype: Being one base from a much bigger clone, this may be a read error. This sequence joins TRBV5-1 and TRBJ2-7, with D uncertain. The CDR3 extends over 17 amino acids. Germline values: CDR1 SGHRS, CDR2 YFSETQ. In DNA form, the CDR3 reads TGCGCCAGCGGCTTGGCCTCATTGGCGAACATACCCTACGAGCAGTACTTC. As protein: CASGLASLANIPYEQYF.

This clonotype was seen only a few times. The rearrangement links TRBV6-5 to TRBJ2-7, with 9 bases lining up with TRBD1. CDR1 and CDR2 (germline): MNHEY, SVGAGI. This CDR3 comprises 15 residues. V lost 2 bases, J lost 2 bases, and 4 bases stayed unmatched. In DNA form, the CDR3 reads TGTGCCAGCAGTTACGGACAGGGGATAACCTACGAGCAGTACTTC. This encodes CASSYGQGITYEQYF.